The 8 T cell receptor beta chains listed next were all sequenced from one sample in a study of OX40 agonist ivuxolimab in advanced cancers. Sequencing was performed with immunoSEQ multiplex PCR; in TCRdb, only in-frame clones are kept and a portion is missing. The sample holds about 68,000 clones, 70% to 90% seen once. This specimen was CD4+ or CD8+ T cells sorted from blood, taken in a trial of the OX40 agonist ivuxolimab. These receptors came from an adult with an advanced solid tumor such as melanoma, head and neck, liver or kidney cancer.

This chain uses TRBV5-8 with TRBJ2-3, with TRBD1 matching 7 bases. This CDR3 has 12 residues. Per the germline V gene, CDR1 is SGHTS and CDR2 is YDEGEE. V shed 0 bases, J shed 8 bases, and the junction held 0 bases outside the gene matches. The CDR3 region has the DNA TGTGCCAGCAGCTTGGAGGGGGCTACGCAGTATTTT. Translating it yields CASSLEGATQYF.

This chain uses TRBV2 with TRBJ1-5; D remains ambiguous. The CDR3 consists of 13 residues. V was cut by 4 bases and J by 4 bases, with 8 bases left in between. CDR1 SNHLY and CDR2 FYNNEI come from the germline V gene. CDR3 sequence reads: CASSGPRNQPQHF. Here the CDR3 DNA reads TGTGCCAGCAGTGGTCCCAGAAATCAGCCCCAGCATTTT.

This chain connects TRBV6-1 to TRBJ2-1, with 7 nucleotides matching TRBD1. The CDR3 is made up of 14 amino acids. Germline values: CDR1 MNHNS, CDR2 SASEGT. J was trimmed by 2 bases and V by 6 bases; bases with no gene match: 4. The CDR3 DNA reads TGTGCCAGCAGCCTCACAGGGGCCTACAATGAGCAGTTCTTC. As protein: CASSLTGAYNEQFF.

The chain has TRBV7-8 and TRBJ1-4; D remains ambiguous. The CDR3 has 13 residues. Germline CDR1 and CDR2: SGHVS and FQNEAQ. V dropped 5 bases and J dropped 8 bases, with 12 bases sitting between them. CDR3 sequence: CASSRERWEKLFF. CDR3 bases: TGTGCCAGCAGCCGGGAACGATGGGAAAAACTGTTTTTT.

The rearrangement uses TRBV7-2 and TRBJ2-7, with no clear D. Deletions cut 1 base from V and 0 bases from J, with 10 bases between. Per germline, CDR1 SGHTA and CDR2 FQGNSA. This CDR3 comprises 15 residues. CDR3: CASSLDGEYSYEQYF. CDR3 DNA: TGTGCCAGCAGCTTAGATGGAGAGTACTCCTACGAGCAGTACTTC.

The chain uses TRBV9 and TRBJ2-7, with 8 bases that match TRBD1. Germline trimming cut 3 bases from V and 2 bases from J; bases unmatched to any gene: 10. Per germline, CDR1 SGDLS and CDR2 YYNGEE. CDR3 size: 16 residues. The chain's CDR3 is CASSASPGTGTYEQYF. CDR3 coding DNA: TGTGCCAGCAGCGCCTCACCCGGGACAGGAACCTACGAGCAGTACTTC.

The chain recombines TRBV9 with TRBJ2-3; the match to TRBD2 covers 11 bases. CDR1 SGDLS and CDR2 YYNGEE come from the germline V gene. With V trimmed by 4 bases and J by 5 bases, 12 bases remained unmatched. The CDR3 extends over 17 amino acids. The CDR3 loop reads CASSPAIPLAGEDTQYF. Written as DNA, the CDR3 is TGTGCCAGCAGCCCCGCTATCCCACTAGCGGGGGAAGATACGCAGTATTTT.

CDR3 sequence: CASSEDRMERDTQYF. Written as DNA, the CDR3 is TGTGCCAGCAGCGAGGACCGAATGGAGAGAGATACGCAGTATTTT. The V call is TRBV4-2, the J call TRBJ2-3; no definite D call. Trimming cost V 5 bases and J 5 bases, with 17 bases left between them. This CDR3 contains 15 residues. CDR1 LGHNA and CDR2 YNFKEQ come from the germline V gene.